These 21 T cell receptor beta chains came from one sample sequenced in a study of CD8+ T cells in alopecia areata. Extracted from the samples, RNA was reverse transcribed into cDNA to serve as the sequencing template. Measured with immunoSEQ multiplex PCR; TCRdb has only the in-frame clones, and not every one. The sample records 150,000 to 200,000 clones, 50% to 70% being singletons. Treatment defined: oral pan-JAK inhibitor, 5-10 mg twice daily. Sequenced material: CD4+ T cells sorted from blood, taken around week 49, from a patient treated with tofacitinib. The receptors shown here come from a human donor with alopecia areata.

The chain employs TRBV5-4 and TRBJ2-7; D is possibly TRBD1 or TRBD2 (5 bases each). Germline lookup yields CDR1 SGHNT and CDR2 YYREEE (reference sequence). V lost 4 bases to trimming and J lost 0 bases, with 14 bases between them. This CDR3 has 15 amino acids. CDR3 loop: CASSPGTTASYEQYF. The CDR3 DNA reads TGTGCCAGCAGCCCTGGGACGACCGCCTCCTACGAGCAGTACTTC. The full variable domain, rest sourced from reference TRBV5-4 and TRBJ2-7, is ETGVTQSPTHLIKTRGQQVTLRCSSQSGHNTVSWYQQALGQGPQFIFQYYREEENGRGNFPPRFSGLQFPNYSSELNVNALELDDSALYLCASSPGTTASYEQYFGPGTRLTVT.

The V gene is TRBV30, the J gene TRBJ1-1; D gene ambiguous. The CDR3 spans 13 residues. CDR1 GTSNPN and CDR2 SVGIG come from the germline V gene (reference sequence). V lost 5 bases and J lost 5, with 15 bases in between. DNA of the CDR3: TGTGCCTGGGGCCCCAGTGGGGTGACTGAAGCTTTCTTT. Translation gives CAWGPSGVTEAFF.

This chain links TRBV30 with TRBJ1-1; D ambiguous. The CDR3 sequence is 14 residues long. Looked up from germline, CDR1 is GTSNPN and CDR2 is SVGIG (reference sequence). Deletions cut 3 bases from V and 4 bases from J, with 15 bases between. CDR3 amino acids: CAWRVQVQATEAFF. DNA for the CDR3: TGTGCCTGGAGAGTGCAGGTCCAGGCCACTGAAGCTTTCTTT.

The chain is built from TRBV29-1 and TRBJ2-3, with D unresolved. This CDR3 has 13 residues. From germline, CDR1 is SQVTM and CDR2 ANQGSEA. Trimming left V 4 bases short and J 3 bases short, with 11 bases between. CDR3 bases: TGCAGCGTTGGGCAGATTCTGACAGATACGCAGTATTTT. Translation gives CSVGQILTDTQYF.

The genes are TRBV7-8 and TRBJ2-3; TRBD2 agrees at 9 bases. The CDR3 extends over 18 amino acids. The trim removed 5 bases at V and 0 bases at J, leaving 12 bases unmatched. Germline V gives CDR1 SGHVS, CDR2 FQNEAQ. The CDR3 DNA reads as TGTGCCAGCAGCCTAACTACGAGACTAGCGGCTAGCACAGATACGCAGTATTTT. Translation gives CASSLTTRLAASTDTQYF.

The V gene is TRBV5-1, the J gene TRBJ2-5; D possibly corresponds to TRBD1 (6 bases). Germline V gives CDR1 SGHRS, CDR2 YFSETQ. V was clipped by 4 bases and J by 1 base, with 14 bases between them. The CDR3 consists of 15 residues. This chain's CDR3 is CASSITGISQETQYF. In DNA, the CDR3 is TGCGCCAGCAGCATAACAGGGATATCCCAAGAGACCCAGTACTTC.

This clone occurred a few times. The V and J genes are TRBV5-1 and TRBJ1-2, with TRBD1 identical over 9 bases. The CDR3 is made up of 16 amino acids. Germline assignment: CDR1 SGHRS and CDR2 YFSETQ. V lost 1 base and J lost 5; bases outside the gene matches: 9. In DNA, the CDR3 is TGCGCCAGCAGCTTGTCCCCCGGGACAGGGTCATATGGCTACACCTTC. Translating it yields CASSLSPGTGSYGYTF.

Turning to this clone: Other DNA sequences in this specimen translate into the identical CDR3. The V and J genes are TRBV7-2 and TRBJ1-2; no clear D. V was clipped by 5 bases and J by 8 bases, with 12 bases between them. The CDR3 covers 12 residues. Per germline, CDR1 SGHTA and CDR2 FQGNSA. The CDR3 DNA reads TGTGCCAGCAGCCCGAGGACCGGAGGCTACACCTTC. Protein: CASSPRTGGYTF.

In its sample, this clone was seen a few times. The chain uses TRBV30 and TRBJ1-2; D uncertain. V was shortened by 2 bases and J by 2 bases, with 9 bases between the two germline ends. The CDR3 consists of 13 residues. CDR1 and CDR2 (germline): GTSNPN, SVGIG (reference sequence). This chain's CDR3 is CAWSLQGNYGYTF. CDR3 sequence (DNA): TGTGCCTGGAGTTTACAAGGGAACTATGGCTACACCTTC.

The chain has TRBV7-2 and TRBJ2-7, with 7 bases aligning to TRBD1. CDR1 SGHTA and CDR2 FQGNSA come from the germline V gene. V lost 5 bases to trimming and J lost 4 bases; unmatched junction nucleotides: 8. The CDR3 runs 14 residues. The CDR3 DNA reads TGTGCCAGCAGCCGCACAGGGGTTCGGTACGAGCAGTACTTC. This translates into CASSRTGVRYEQYF.

J is TRBJ1-2 and V is TRBV2; the D gene is possibly TRBD1 (6 bases). CDR1 is SNHLY and CDR2 is FYNNEI in the germline V gene. The CDR3 totals 16 residues. The V gene lost 2 bases and the J gene lost 7 bases, with 20 bases spanning the gap. The CDR3 coding sequence is TGTGCCAGCAGTGAAATTCGGGGCCCCCTACAGGGTGGCTACACCTTC. Protein sequence: CASSEIRGPLQGGYTF.

The CDR3 region is CASSLTSRRTDTQYF. The CDR3 coding sequence is TGTGCCAGCAGTTTAACCTCCAGACGCACAGATACGCAGTATTTT. The chain uses TRBV28 and TRBJ2-3, with no clear D. Trimming removed 2 bases at V and 1 base at J, with 10 bases between. CDR3 size: 15 residues. CDR1 and CDR2 from the germline V gene are MDHEN and SYDVKM.

This clone was counted a few times. This chain uses TRBV5-1 with TRBJ2-5; D gene unclear. Germline V gene lookup returns CDR1 SGHRS and CDR2 YFSETQ. Deletions cut 1 base from V and 4 bases from J, with 8 bases between. The CDR3 is 13 residues long. CDR3 nucleotides: TGCGCCAGCAGCTTGATGAATGGAGAGACCCAGTACTTC. Encoded protein: CASSLMNGETQYF. Complete variable domain (other parts from reference TRBV5-1 and TRBJ2-5): KAGVTQTPRYLIKTRGQQVTLSCSPISGHRSVSWYQQTPGQGLQFLFEYFSETQRNKGNFPGRFSGRQFSNSRSEMNVSTLELGDSALYLCASSLMNGETQYFGPGTRLLVL.

The V and J genes are TRBV4-3 and TRBJ2-1; D is unclear. The germline V gene has CDR1 LGHNA and CDR2 YSLEER. V was cut by 6 bases and J by 7 bases, with 10 bases left in between. This CDR3 comprises 12 residues. DNA of the CDR3: TGCGCCAGCAGTAGATCCTGGAATGAGCAGTTCTTC. Amino acids: CASSRSWNEQFF.

The sample holds a few counts of this clone. This sequence joins TRBV7-2 and TRBJ1-2; no reliable D call. The CDR3 extends over 13 amino acids. Germline V CDR1 and CDR2: SGHTA, FQGNSA. With 5 bases removed from V and 5 bases from J, the gap between germline ends came to 12 bases. The CDR3 sequence is CASSSSFNYGYTF. In nucleotides, the CDR3 is TGTGCCAGCAGCAGCAGTTTCAATTATGGCTACACCTTC.

This clone was detected only once. The chain uses TRBV27 and TRBJ2-2; TRBD1 is a possible D gene (6 bases). The CDR3 extends over 19 amino acids. Germline CDR1 and CDR2: MNHEY and SMNVEV (reference sequence). V gave up 1 base and J gave up 0 bases, with 18 bases separating them. The CDR3 spells CASSLFPPDRIANTGELFF. CDR3 bases: TGTGCCAGCAGTTTATTCCCCCCCGACAGGATCGCGAACACCGGGGAGCTGTTTTTT.

The V and J genes are TRBV14 and TRBJ2-1; 9 nucleotides agree with TRBD1. J gave up 14 bases and V 0 bases, and 11 bases lay outside the gene matches. The CDR3 is made up of 15 amino acids. Germline V gene sequence: CDR1 SGHDN, CDR2 FVKESK. CDR3 loop: CASSQDSGQGYREFF. In DNA, the CDR3 is TGTGCCAGCAGCCAAGATTCTGGACAGGGGTATCGCGAGTTCTTC.

The chain is built from TRBV9 and TRBJ2-3; maybe TRBD2 (5 bases). CDR1 is SGDLS and CDR2 is YYNGEE in the germline V gene. The CDR3 contains 12 residues. Trimming pared 4 bases from V and 5 bases from J, leaving 8 bases between. CDR3 DNA: TGTGCCAGCAGCCTAGAGGGAGATACGCAGTATTTT. It encodes CASSLEGDTQYF.

The rearrangement links TRBV15 to TRBJ2-1; D is unresolved. The CDR3 contains 13 residues. Looked up from germline, CDR1 is LNHNV and CDR2 is YYDKDF (reference sequence). V was shortened by 4 bases and J by 8 bases, with 12 bases between the two germline ends. CDR3 in DNA: TGTGCCACCAGCACTACGGTTGAGGATGAGCAGTTCTTC. It encodes CATSTTVEDEQFF.

This clone was recorded once. The rearrangement links TRBV29-1 to TRBJ2-7; 8 nucleotides match TRBD1. The CDR3 runs to 14 residues. CDR1 is SQVTM and CDR2 is ANQGSEA in the germline V gene. After removal of 1 base from V and 7 bases from J, the junction contained 9 bases not matched to a gene. CDR3 loop: CSVEAPRTGREQYF. The CDR3 bases are TGCAGCGTTGAAGCTCCTAGGACAGGGCGGGAGCAGTACTTC.

The chain employs TRBV27 and TRBJ2-3; 10 bases map to TRBD2. The CDR3 is 15 residues long. Per germline, CDR1 MNHEY and CDR2 SMNVEV (reference sequence). With V trimmed by 5 bases and J by 1 base, 3 bases remained unmatched. The CDR3 DNA reads as TGTGCCAGCAGTGGGACTAGCGCTCGCACAGATACGCAGTATTTT. Its translation is CASSGTSARTDTQYF.